These 23 T cell receptor beta chains came from one sample sequenced in a study of shared clonotypes between healthy human individuals. Assay used: immunoSEQ multiplex PCR; TCRdb lists only in-frame clones, some missing. The sample records approximately 2.5 million clones, around 94% being singletons. The sample taken for sequencing was naive CD4+ T cells sorted from blood. Noted subset: CD45RA+ positively selected. The receptors originated from a man aged 18 to 29 in good health.

This clone appeared a single time. The chain recombines TRBV6-5 with TRBJ2-7; possible D gene TRBD2, 5 bases. Germline lookup yields CDR1 MNHEY and CDR2 SVGAGI. Trimming pared 6 bases from V and 7 bases from J, leaving 10 bases between. This CDR3 spans 11 amino acids. Here the CDR3 DNA reads TGTGCCAGCAGCTCCGGGATAGAGCAGTACTTC. It translates to CASSSGIEQYF.

The V and J genes are TRBV5-1 and TRBJ2-5; D perhaps matches TRBD2 (6 bases). Germline CDR1 is SGHRS and CDR2 is YFSETQ. This CDR3 is built from 14 residues. V dropped 5 bases and J dropped 3 bases, with 14 bases sitting between them. CDR3 residues: CASRPSGLEETQYF. CDR3 nucleotides: TGCGCCAGCAGACCCAGCGGGTTGGAAGAGACCCAGTACTTC.

This chain links TRBV9 with TRBJ2-7; tentatively, D is TRBD2 (5 bases). The CDR3 extends over 16 amino acids. Germline CDR1 SGDLS, CDR2 YYNGEE. Trimming removed 9 bases from V and 0 bases from J, with 22 bases in between. The CDR3 reads CATAQTRDRFSYEQYF. Here the CDR3 DNA reads TGTGCCACGGCGCAGACCCGGGATCGCTTCTCCTACGAGCAGTACTTC.

The V and J genes are TRBV7-2 and TRBJ2-1, with 9 bases fitting TRBD2. CDR1 and CDR2 from the germline V gene are SGHTA and FQGNSA. The V gene end was trimmed by 4 bases and the J gene end by 5 bases; junction bases not matched to a gene: 9. The CDR3 contains 16 residues. CDR3 residues: CASSSKPGLAHNEQFF. Here the CDR3 DNA reads TGTGCCAGCAGCTCGAAGCCGGGACTAGCTCACAATGAGCAGTTCTTC.

This clone has more than one count but fewer than ten. Other DNA sequences in the same sample also yield this CDR3. The gene calls are TRBV5-1 and TRBJ1-3; D perhaps matches TRBD1 (6 bases). V was trimmed by 0 bases and J by 4 bases, leaving 8 bases between them. CDR1 SGHRS and CDR2 YFSETQ come from the germline V gene. The CDR3 is made up of 14 amino acids. CDR3 coding DNA: TGCGCCAGCAGCTTGGCCGGACAGGGAAACACCATATATTTT. This encodes CASSLAGQGNTIYF.

The chain is built from TRBV7-2 and TRBJ1-2, with 9 bases identical to TRBD1. This CDR3 spans 15 amino acids. The germline CDR1 and CDR2 sequences are SGHTA and FQGNSA. Trimming at V came to 1 base and at J to 5 bases, leaving 5 bases not matched to a gene. The CDR3 sequence: CASSLEQGAWYGYTF. The CDR3 region has the DNA TGTGCCAGCAGCTTAGAACAGGGGGCGTGGTATGGCTACACCTTC.

The chain is built from TRBV11-2 and TRBJ2-1; TRBD1 aligns across 7 bases. V shed 5 bases, J shed 7 bases, and the junction held 11 bases outside the gene matches. Germline CDR1 and CDR2: SGHAT and FQNNGV. The CDR3 is made up of 15 amino acids. The DNA for the CDR3 is TGTGCCAGCAGCCCTCCGAGGGGGCGAGGGAATGAGCAGTTCTTC. Its translation is CASSPPRGRGNEQFF.

CDR3 nucleotides: TGTGCCACCAGCAGCGGCAGGGCATATGGCTACACCTTC. Translation: CATSSGRAYGYTF. The chain links TRBV15 to TRBJ1-2; TRBD1 might be the D (5 bases). The CDR3 runs 13 residues. The germline V gene encodes CDR1 LNHNV and CDR2 YYDKDF (reference sequence). The V end lost 3 bases, the J end lost 5 bases, and 10 bases lay between the germline ends.

This clone occurred once. This specimen includes other DNA sequences encoding the same CDR3. The chain combines TRBV29-1 with TRBJ2-7, with 9 bases that match TRBD1. Germline-derived CDR1 and CDR2 are SQVTM and ANQGSEA. This CDR3 contains 13 residues. V dropped 1 base and J dropped 4; count of bases not matched to a gene: 2. The DNA for the CDR3 is TGCAGCGTTGAAGGGGGACAGGGATACGAGCAGTACTTC. Its translation: CSVEGGQGYEQYF.

The chain carries TRBV27 and TRBJ2-2; D call uncertain. CDR3 length: 15 amino acids. Germline lookup yields CDR1 MNHEY and CDR2 SMNVEV (reference sequence). The ends were cut back, 6 bases at V and 0 bases at J, with 11 bases in the middle. The CDR3 is CASSLRHPNTGELFF. Written as DNA, the CDR3 is TGTGCCAGCAGCCTCAGACACCCGAACACCGGGGAGCTGTTTTTT.

This clone came up once. Other nucleotide sequences from this sample produce the same CDR3. V and J are TRBV11-2 and TRBJ1-2; the D is unclear. Per the germline V gene, CDR1 is SGHAT and CDR2 is FQNNGV. Trimming shortened V by 5 bases and J by 2 bases, and 9 bases separated the two germline ends. CDR3 length equals 13 residues. The DNA for the CDR3 is TGTGCCAGCAGCCTCGGACGGAACTATGGCTACACCTTC. Protein: CASSLGRNYGYTF.

This clone was seen a few times. Within the sample, other DNA sequences also encode this same CDR3. The chain recombines TRBV6-1 with TRBJ1-5; possibly TRBD1 for D (5 bases). CDR3 length: 13 amino acids. The germline CDR1 and CDR2 sequences are MNHNS and SASEGT. Trimming shortened V by 6 bases and J by 0 bases, and 6 bases separated the two germline ends. CDR3 region: CASRTDSNQPQHF. The CDR3 region has the DNA TGTGCCAGCAGGACAGATAGCAATCAGCCCCAGCATTTT.

The genes are TRBV7-8 and TRBJ2-7; possible D gene TRBD1, 5 bases. The CDR3 is made up of 15 amino acids. Trimming shortened V by 0 bases and J by 0 bases, and 9 bases separated the two germline ends. The germline CDR1 and CDR2 sequences are SGHVS and FQNEAQ. CDR3 nucleotides: TGTGCCAGCAGCTTAGCGACAGCCAACTCCTACGAGCAGTACTTC. This gives the protein CASSLATANSYEQYF. Variable domain in full (rest from reference TRBV7-8 and TRBJ2-7): GAGVSQSPRYKVAKRGQDVALRCDPISGHVSLFWYQQALGQGPEFLTYFQNEAQLDKSGLPSDRFFAERPEGSVSTLKIQRTQQEDSAVYLCASSLATANSYEQYFGPGTRLTVT.

This chain joins TRBV21-1 and TRBJ1-5; the table's D call, TRBD1, was not checked against the DNA. TRBV21-1 corresponds to a pseudogene. CDR3 size: 16 residues. The CDR3 nucleotides read TGTGCCAGCAGCAATTACAGGGGGTTTGGCAATCAGCCCCAGCATTTT. This translates into CASSNYRGFGNQPQHF.

J is TRBJ2-5 and V is TRBV7-2; possible D gene TRBD2, 5 bases. Trimming took off 2 bases at V and 4 bases at J, with 11 bases between the two ends. The CDR3 spans 14 residues. Looked up from germline, CDR1 is SGHTA and CDR2 is FQGNSA. DNA for the CDR3: TGTGCCAGCAGCTTACGGTCTAGCCGAGAGACCCAGTACTTC. Its protein product is CASSLRSSRETQYF.

The chain employs TRBV6-1 and TRBJ2-1; 8 nucleotides line up with TRBD2. Losses at the gene ends were 2 bases for V and 4 bases for J; bases not matched to a gene: 10. This CDR3 spans 17 amino acids. The V gene's germline CDR1 is MNHNS and CDR2 SASEGT. As DNA, the CDR3 is TGTGCCAGCAGTGAATGGTCGGAGCGGGAGATTTACAATGAGCAGTTCTTC. Translation gives CASSEWSEREIYNEQFF.

The chain has TRBV9 and TRBJ2-5; the D is unclear. The germline V gene has CDR1 SGDLS and CDR2 YYNGEE. The CDR3 has 12 amino acids. Trimming stripped 3 bases from V and 7 bases from J, with 10 bases between. The CDR3 loop reads CASSASLGTQYF. The CDR3 coding sequence is TGTGCCAGCAGCGCCTCTCTGGGGACCCAGTACTTC.

The chain uses TRBV2 and TRBJ2-2; tentatively, D is TRBD2 (6 bases). In germline, CDR1 is SNHLY, CDR2 FYNNEI. The CDR3 contains 13 residues. V was clipped by 11 bases and J by 6 bases, with 16 bases between them. CDR3 region: CAGDAGPPGELFF. The CDR3 DNA sequence: TGTGCCGGAGACGCGGGGCCTCCCGGGGAGCTGTTTTTT.

The chain uses TRBV5-1 and TRBJ1-1, with TRBD1 matching over 8 bases. V was pared by 3 bases and J by 1 base, with 2 bases of the junction left unmatched. This CDR3 is 14 amino acids long. Germline lookup yields CDR1 SGHRS and CDR2 YFSETQ. CDR3 residues: CASSSRGQNTEAFF. In DNA form, the CDR3 reads TGCGCCAGCAGCTCCAGGGGGCAGAACACTGAAGCTTTCTTT. Full variable domain (outside the CDR3, taken from reference TRBV5-1 and TRBJ1-1): KAGVTQTPRYLIKTRGQQVTLSCSPISGHRSVSWYQQTPGQGLQFLFEYFSETQRNKGNFPGRFSGRQFSNSRSEMNVSTLELGDSALYLCASSSRGQNTEAFFGQGTRLTVV.

V usage is TRBV25-1 and J usage is TRBJ1-5; the D gene is possibly TRBD1 (5 bases). The CDR3 has 18 residues. From germline, CDR1 is MGHDK and CDR2 SYGVNS. Trimming shortened V by 0 bases and J by 3 bases, and 18 bases separated the two germline ends. In DNA form, the CDR3 reads TGTGCCAGCAGTGAATATCCCAGGGCCGAAAACCACAATCAGCCCCAGCATTTT. Translated, it gives CASSEYPRAENHNQPQHF.

This sequence joins TRBV9 and TRBJ2-7; the match to TRBD1 covers 9 bases. Looked up from germline, CDR1 is SGDLS and CDR2 is YYNGEE. This CDR3 comprises 15 residues. Unmatched junction bases numbered 6, after V lost 2 bases and J lost 3 bases. The CDR3 bases are TGTGCCAGCAGCGTCGCGCCGGGACAGGGCTACGAGCAGTACTTC. It translates to CASSVAPGQGYEQYF.

A single count supports this clone. This sequence joins TRBV2 and TRBJ1-1; D is uncertain. Germline CDR1 is SNHLY and CDR2 is FYNNEI. Trimming left V 4 bases short and J 5 bases short, with 14 bases between. This CDR3 region has 14 residues. Here the CDR3 reads CASSGRVSWTEAFF. The CDR3 region has the DNA TGTGCCAGCAGTGGTAGGGTATCGTGGACTGAAGCTTTCTTT.

This sequence joins TRBV11-2 and TRBJ2-7; possibly TRBD1 for D (5 bases). Trimming took 5 bases from V and 9 from J, leaving 17 bases between them. The CDR3 contains 13 residues. Germline CDR1 is SGHAT and CDR2 is FQNNGV. CDR3: CASSLDRVQPQYF. The CDR3 DNA reads as TGTGCCAGCAGCCTCGACAGAGTACAACCGCAGTACTTC.